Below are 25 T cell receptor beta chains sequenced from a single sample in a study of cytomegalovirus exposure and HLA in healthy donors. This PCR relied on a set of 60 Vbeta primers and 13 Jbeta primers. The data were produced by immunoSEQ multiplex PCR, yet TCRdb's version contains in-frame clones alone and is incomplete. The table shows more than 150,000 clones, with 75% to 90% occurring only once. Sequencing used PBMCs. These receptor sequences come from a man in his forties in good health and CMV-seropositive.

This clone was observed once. CDR3 sequence: CASSLPQGDTEAFF. The CDR3 nucleotides read TGTGCCAGCAGCTTGCCGCAGGGGGACACTGAAGCTTTCTTT. The rearrangement joins TRBV7-6 to TRBJ1-1; 7 bases map to TRBD1. The junction had 4 bases not matched to a gene; V was cut back by 3 bases and J by 3 bases. The CDR3 is 14 amino acids. The germline CDR1 and CDR2 sequences are SGHVS and FNYEAQ.

CDR3 DNA: TGCGCCAGCAGCCAAGGTCACCCGGAGGATACGCAGTATTTT. Protein sequence: CASSQGHPEDTQYF. The V call is TRBV4-1, the J call TRBJ2-3, with D unresolved. Germline CDR1 MGHRA, CDR2 YSYEKL. Trimming removed 1 base from V and 6 bases from J, with 11 bases in between. The CDR3 sequence is 14 residues long.

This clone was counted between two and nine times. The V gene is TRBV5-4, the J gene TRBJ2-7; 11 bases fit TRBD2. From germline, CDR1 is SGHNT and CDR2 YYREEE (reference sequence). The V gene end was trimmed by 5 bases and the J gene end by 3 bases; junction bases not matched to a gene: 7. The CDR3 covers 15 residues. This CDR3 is CASRVGGLADYEQYF. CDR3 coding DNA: TGTGCCAGCAGAGTGGGGGGACTAGCGGACTACGAGCAGTACTTC.

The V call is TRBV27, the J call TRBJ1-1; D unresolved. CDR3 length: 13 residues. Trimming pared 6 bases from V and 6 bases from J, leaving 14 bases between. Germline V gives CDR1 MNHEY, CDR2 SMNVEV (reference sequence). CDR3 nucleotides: TGTGCCAGCAGGACGCCCGGCGGGTCTGAAGCTTTCTTT. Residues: CASRTPGGSEAFF.

Here the CDR3 reads CASSLVQLAGIDNEQFF. The DNA of the CDR3 is TGCGCCAGCAGCTTGGTCCAACTAGCGGGGATAGACAATGAGCAGTTCTTC. The V call is TRBV5-1, the J call TRBJ2-1, with 10 nucleotides matching TRBD2. V was pared by 0 bases and J by 5 bases, with 8 bases of the junction left unmatched. The germline CDR1 and CDR2 sequences are SGHRS and YFSETQ. The CDR3 contains 17 residues.

In DNA, the CDR3 is TGTGCCAGCAGCTTAACACCGTACGAGCAGTACTTC. It translates to CASSLTPYEQYF. The chain uses TRBV7-2 and TRBJ2-7; D gene ambiguous. The CDR3 is made up of 12 amino acids. Trimming took 2 bases from V and 4 from J, leaving 6 bases between them. CDR1 and CDR2 from the germline V gene are SGHTA and FQGNSA.

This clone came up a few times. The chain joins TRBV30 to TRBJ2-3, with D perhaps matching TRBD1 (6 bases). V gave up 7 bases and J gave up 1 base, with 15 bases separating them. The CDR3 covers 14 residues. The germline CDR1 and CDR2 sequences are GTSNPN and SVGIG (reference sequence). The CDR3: CASSTGFGTDTQYF. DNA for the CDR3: TGTGCCTCTTCTACAGGGTTCGGCACAGATACGCAGTATTTT.

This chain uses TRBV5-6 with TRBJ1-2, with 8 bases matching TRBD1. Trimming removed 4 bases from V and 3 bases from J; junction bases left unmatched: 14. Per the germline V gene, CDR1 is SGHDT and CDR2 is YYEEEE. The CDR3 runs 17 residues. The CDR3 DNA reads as TGTGCCAGCAGCCCCCGACAGGGGCTCCCTGGTTACTATGGCTACACCTTC. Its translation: CASSPRQGLPGYYGYTF.

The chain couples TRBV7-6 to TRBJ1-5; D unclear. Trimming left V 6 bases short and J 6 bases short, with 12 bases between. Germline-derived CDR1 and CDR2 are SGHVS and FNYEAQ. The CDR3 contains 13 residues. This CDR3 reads CASSLGLGQPQHF. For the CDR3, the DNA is TGTGCCAGCAGTCTCGGGTTGGGTCAGCCCCAGCATTTT. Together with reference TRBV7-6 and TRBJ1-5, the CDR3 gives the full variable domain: GAGVSQSPRYKVTKRGQDVALRCDPISGHVSLYWYRQALGQGPEFLTYFNYEAQQDKSGLPNDRFSAERPEGSISTLTIQRTEQRDSAMYRCASSLGLGQPQHFGDGTRLSIL.

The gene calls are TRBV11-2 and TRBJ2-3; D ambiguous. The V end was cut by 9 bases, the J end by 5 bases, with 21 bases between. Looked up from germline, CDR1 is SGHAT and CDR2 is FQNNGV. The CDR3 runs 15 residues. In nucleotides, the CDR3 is TGTGCCAGTGCCAAGACTCGCCCGAATAGAGATACGCAGTATTTT. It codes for CASAKTRPNRDTQYF.

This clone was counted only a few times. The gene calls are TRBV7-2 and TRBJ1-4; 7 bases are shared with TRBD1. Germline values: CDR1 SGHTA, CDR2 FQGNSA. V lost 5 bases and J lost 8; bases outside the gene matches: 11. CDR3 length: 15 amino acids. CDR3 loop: CASSADKGAGEKLFF. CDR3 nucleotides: TGTGCCAGCAGCGCCGATAAGGGGGCAGGAGAAAAACTGTTTTTT.

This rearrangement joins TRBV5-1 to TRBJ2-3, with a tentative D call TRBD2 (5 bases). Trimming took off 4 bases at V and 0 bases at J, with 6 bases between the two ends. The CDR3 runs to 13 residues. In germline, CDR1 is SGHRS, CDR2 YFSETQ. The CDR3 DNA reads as TGCGCCAGCAGCGGAGGAAGCACAGATACGCAGTATTTT. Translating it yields CASSGGSTDTQYF.

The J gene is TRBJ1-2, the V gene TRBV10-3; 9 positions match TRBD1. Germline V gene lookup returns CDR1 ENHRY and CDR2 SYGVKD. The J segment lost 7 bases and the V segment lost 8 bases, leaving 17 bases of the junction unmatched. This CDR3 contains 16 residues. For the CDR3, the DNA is TGTGCCATCTCTAAGACCCGTGAGGGACAGGGTGCTGGCTACACCTTC. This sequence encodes CAISKTREGQGAGYTF.

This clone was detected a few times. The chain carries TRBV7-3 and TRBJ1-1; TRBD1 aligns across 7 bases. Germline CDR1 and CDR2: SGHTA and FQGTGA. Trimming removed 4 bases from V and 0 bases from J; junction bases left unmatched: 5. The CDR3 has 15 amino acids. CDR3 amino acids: CASSSTGPMNTEAFF. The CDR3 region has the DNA TGTGCCAGCAGCTCGACAGGGCCCATGAACACTGAAGCTTTCTTT.

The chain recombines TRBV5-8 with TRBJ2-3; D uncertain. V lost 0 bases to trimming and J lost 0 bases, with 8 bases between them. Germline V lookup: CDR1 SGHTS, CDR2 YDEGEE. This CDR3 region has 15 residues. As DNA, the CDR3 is TGTGCCAGCAGCTTGGGGGCCGGAAGCACAGATACGCAGTATTTT. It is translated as CASSLGAGSTDTQYF. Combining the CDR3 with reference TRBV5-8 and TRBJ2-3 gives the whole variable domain EAGVTQSPTHLIKTRGQQATLRCSPISGHTSVYWYQQALGLGLQFLLWYDEGEERNRGNFPPRFSGRQFPNYSSELNVNALELEDSALYLCASSLGAGSTDTQYFGPGTRLTVL.

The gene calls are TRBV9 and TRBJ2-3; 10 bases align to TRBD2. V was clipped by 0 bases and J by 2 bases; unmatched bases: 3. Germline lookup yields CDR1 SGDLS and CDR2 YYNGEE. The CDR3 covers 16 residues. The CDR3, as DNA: TGTGCCAGCAGCGTAGTGAGCGGGGGGGTCACAGATACGCAGTATTTT. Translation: CASSVVSGGVTDTQYF.

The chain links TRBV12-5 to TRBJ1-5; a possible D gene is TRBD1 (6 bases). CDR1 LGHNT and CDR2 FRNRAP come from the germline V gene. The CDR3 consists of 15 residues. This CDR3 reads CASMRGEGVNQPQHF. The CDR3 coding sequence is TGTGCGTCTATGAGGGGTGAGGGGGTTAATCAGCCCCAGCATTTT.

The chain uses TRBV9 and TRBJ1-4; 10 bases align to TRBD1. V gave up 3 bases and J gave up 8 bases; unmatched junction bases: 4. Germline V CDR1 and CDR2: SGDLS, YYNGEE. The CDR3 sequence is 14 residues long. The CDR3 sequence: CASSEGQGFEKLFF. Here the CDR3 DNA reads TGTGCCAGCAGCGAGGGACAGGGGTTCGAAAAACTGTTTTTT.

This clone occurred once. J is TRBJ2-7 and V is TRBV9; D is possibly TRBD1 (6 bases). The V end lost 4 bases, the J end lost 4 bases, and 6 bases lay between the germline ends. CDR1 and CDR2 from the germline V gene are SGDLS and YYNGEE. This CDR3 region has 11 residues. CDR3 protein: CASSRGYEQYF. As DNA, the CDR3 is TGTGCCAGCAGCAGGGGGTACGAGCAGTACTTC.

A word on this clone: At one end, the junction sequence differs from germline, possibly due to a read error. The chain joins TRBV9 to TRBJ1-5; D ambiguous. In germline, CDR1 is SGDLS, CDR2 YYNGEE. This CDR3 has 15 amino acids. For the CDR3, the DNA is TGTGCCAACAGCGTAGCTGGGAGCTTCAATCAGCCCCAGCATTTT. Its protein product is CANSVAGSFNQPQHF.

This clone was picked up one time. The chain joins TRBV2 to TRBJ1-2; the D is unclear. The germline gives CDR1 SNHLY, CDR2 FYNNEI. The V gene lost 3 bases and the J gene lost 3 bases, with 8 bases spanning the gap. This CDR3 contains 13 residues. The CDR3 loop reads CASSEREDYGYTF. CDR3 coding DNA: TGTGCCAGCAGTGAGCGAGAGGACTATGGCTACACCTTC.

The CDR3 DNA sequence: TGCAGCGTTGTACAGAGCGGGGACACCGGGGAGCTGTTTTTT. Protein product: CSVVQSGDTGELFF. The chain links TRBV29-1 to TRBJ2-2; 7 bases map to TRBD2. This CDR3 has 14 amino acids. V dropped 4 bases and J dropped 3; count of bases not matched to a gene: 5. The germline CDR1 and CDR2 sequences are SQVTM and ANQGSEA.

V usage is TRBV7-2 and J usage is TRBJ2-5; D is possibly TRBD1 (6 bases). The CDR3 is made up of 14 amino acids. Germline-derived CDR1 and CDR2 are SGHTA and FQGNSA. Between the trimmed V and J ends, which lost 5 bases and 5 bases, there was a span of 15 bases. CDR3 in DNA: TGTGCCAGCAGCGCTACAGGGCCAGGGGAGACCCAGTACTTC. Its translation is CASSATGPGETQYF.

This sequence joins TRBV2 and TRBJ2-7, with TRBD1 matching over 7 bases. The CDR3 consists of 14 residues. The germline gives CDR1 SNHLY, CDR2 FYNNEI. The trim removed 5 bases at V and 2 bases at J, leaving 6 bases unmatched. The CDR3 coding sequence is TGTGCCAGCAGTACCGGGACAGCCACCTACGAGCAGTACTTC. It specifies CASSTGTATYEQYF.

The CDR3 spells CASSEDPQNYGYTF. The CDR3 DNA is TGTGCCAGCAGTGAAGACCCCCAGAATTATGGCTACACCTTC. V and J are TRBV6-1 and TRBJ1-2; D is unresolved. The CDR3 consists of 14 residues. The germline CDR1 and CDR2 sequences are MNHNS and SASEGT. V dropped 1 base and J dropped 5 bases, with 11 bases sitting between them.